The 20 T cell receptor beta chains reported below all come from one sample, sequenced in a study of OX40 agonist ivuxolimab in advanced cancers. Generated by immunoSEQ multiplex PCR, the TCRdb table keeps only in-frame clones and is missing some. Counted here are some 82,000 clones, over 75% occurring once; the ten biggest clones make up about 2.3%. The input for sequencing was CD4+ or CD8+ T cells sorted from blood, taken in a trial of the OX40 agonist ivuxolimab. The receptors come from an adult with an advanced solid tumor such as melanoma, head and neck, liver or kidney cancer.

CDR3 region: CASSSWGDPGNTIYF. In DNA, the CDR3 is TGTGCCAGCAGCTCTTGGGGAGATCCTGGAAACACCATATATTTT. The genes are TRBV11-2 and TRBJ1-3; D unresolved. Germline V lookup: CDR1 SGHAT, CDR2 FQNNGV. The CDR3 runs 15 residues. Trimming cost V 4 bases and J 2 bases, with 12 bases left between them.

The chain is built from TRBV6-5 and TRBJ1-3, with 9 positions matching TRBD1. Germline CDR1 reads MNHEY; CDR2 reads SVGAGI. CDR3 size: 13 residues. J was trimmed by 7 bases and V by 6 bases; bases with no gene match: 4. CDR3 coding DNA: TGTGCCAGCAGCCGAGACAGGGGGAACACCATATATTTT. Its translation is CASSRDRGNTIYF.

The chain couples TRBV30 to TRBJ2-5; 12 bases agree with TRBD2. The CDR3 runs 21 residues. The germline V gene has CDR1 GTSNPN and CDR2 SVGIG (reference sequence). Losses at the gene ends were 4 bases for V and 7 bases for J; bases not matched to a gene: 28. Here the CDR3 DNA reads TGTGCCTGGAATTCTGGCCAGGCCAGGGCTAGCGGGAGGGCCGGGTTGGGGACCCAGTACTTC. This sequence encodes CAWNSGQARASGRAGLGTQYF.

This rearrangement joins TRBV28 to TRBJ2-7, with TRBD2 identical over 10 bases. V lost 4 bases and J lost 2; bases outside the gene matches: 8. The germline V gene encodes CDR1 MDHEN and CDR2 SYDVKM. The CDR3 length is 16 residues. CDR3 sequence: CASSSPTSGVTYEQYF. In DNA form, the CDR3 reads TGTGCCAGCAGTTCCCCCACTAGCGGGGTTACCTACGAGCAGTACTTC.

J is TRBJ2-3 and V is TRBV28; D gene ambiguous. There are 16 residues in the CDR3. Trimming pared 4 bases from V and 2 bases from J, leaving 16 bases between. Germline CDR1 reads MDHEN; CDR2 reads SYDVKM. The CDR3 here is CASSSLRRGYTDTQYF. For the CDR3, the DNA is TGTGCCAGCAGTTCCCTCAGGAGAGGATACACAGATACGCAGTATTTT.

J is TRBJ2-1 and V is TRBV5-1; 7 nucleotides match TRBD2. CDR3 length equals 18 residues. The V gene end was trimmed by 2 bases and the J gene end by 0 bases; junction bases not matched to a gene: 11. CDR1 SGHRS and CDR2 YFSETQ come from the germline V gene. The CDR3, as DNA: TGCGCCAGCAGCTTTAGTCTAGCGGAATACAGCTCCTACAATGAGCAGTTCTTC. Amino acids: CASSFSLAEYSSYNEQFF.

This chain joins TRBV19 and TRBJ1-5; unclear D gene. V was trimmed by 3 bases and J by 7 bases, leaving 13 bases between them. This CDR3 is built from 14 residues. CDR1 is LNHDA and CDR2 is SQIVND in the germline V gene (reference sequence). Written as DNA, the CDR3 is TGTGCCAGTAGTATCGGAGGAGTCGAACAGCCCCAGCATTTT. This translates into CASSIGGVEQPQHF.

The chain links TRBV19 to TRBJ1-5; 8 nucleotides line up with TRBD1. The V gene end was trimmed by 4 bases and the J gene end by 7 bases; junction bases not matched to a gene: 9. The CDR3 consists of 15 residues. Germline lookup yields CDR1 LNHDA and CDR2 SQIVND (reference sequence). The CDR3 here is CASSTGQGLRQPQHF. The CDR3 DNA reads as TGTGCCAGTAGTACCGGACAGGGACTAAGGCAGCCCCAGCATTTT.

V and J are TRBV11-2 and TRBJ2-1; a weak D match, TRBD1 (6 bases). Per the germline V gene, CDR1 is SGHAT and CDR2 is FQNNGV. The ends were cut back, 1 base at V and 1 base at J, with 8 bases in the middle. The CDR3 sequence is 15 residues long. CDR3 sequence reads: CASSLVQGSYNEQFF. The CDR3 nucleotides read TGTGCCAGCAGCTTAGTACAGGGTTCCTACAATGAGCAGTTCTTC.

With respect to this clone: The sample carries other DNA sequences with the same CDR3. The chain couples TRBV28 to TRBJ2-7; unclear D gene. The CDR3 is made up of 12 amino acids. The V end was cut by 1 base, the J end by 2 bases, with 3 bases between. Per the germline V gene, CDR1 is MDHEN and CDR2 is SYDVKM. CDR3 sequence (DNA): TGTGCCAGCAGTTTATTAGCCTACGAGCAGTACTTC. Translated, it gives CASSLLAYEQYF. Full variable domain (missing parts from reference TRBV28 and TRBJ2-7): DVKVTQSSRYLVKRTGEKVFLECVQDMDHENMFWYRQDPGLGLRLIYFSYDVKMKEKGDIPEGYSVSREKKERFSLILESASTNQTSMYLCASSLLAYEQYFGPGTRLTVT.

The J gene is TRBJ2-7, the V gene TRBV7-8, with 7 bases that match TRBD1. J lost 9 bases, V lost 5 bases, and 7 bases had no gene match. Germline CDR1 SGHVS, CDR2 FQNEAQ. The CDR3 is 12 residues long. As DNA, the CDR3 is TGTGCCAGCAGCCAAGACAGGGTTGGGCAGTACTTC. It is translated as CASSQDRVGQYF.

This chain connects TRBV19 to TRBJ2-5; 7 bases fit TRBD2. With V trimmed by 4 bases and J by 1 base, 6 bases remained unmatched. The CDR3 has 15 residues. Germline V gene sequence: CDR1 LNHDA, CDR2 SQIVND (reference sequence). Written as DNA, the CDR3 is TGTGCCAGTAGTAGTTGGGGGGGACGCCAAGAGACCCAGTACTTC. The encoded protein is CASSSWGGRQETQYF.

The chain couples TRBV12-2 to TRBJ2-7. TRBV12-2 is listed as a pseudogene. This CDR3 is built from 17 residues. In nucleotides, the CDR3 is TGTGCAAGTCGCTGCCCGGGACGGAGGCCTTTTTTCCACGAGCAGTACTTC. Amino acid sequence: CASRCPGRRPFFHEQYF.

The CDR3 DNA reads as TGTGCCAGCAGCTTAGATTTTACGGCCTCCTACGAGCAGTACTTC. This sequence encodes CASSLDFTASYEQYF. The rearrangement uses TRBV11-2 and TRBJ2-7; D remains unclear. The CDR3 loop spans 15 amino acids. V lost 0 bases and J 0 bases, leaving 9 bases between the germline ends. The V gene's germline CDR1 is SGHAT and CDR2 FQNNGV.

This clone was detected once. The rearrangement links TRBV11-2 to TRBJ2-1, with D hard to call. This CDR3 comprises 14 residues. Germline assignment: CDR1 SGHAT and CDR2 FQNNGV. V was trimmed by 0 bases and J by 6 bases, leaving 9 bases between them. The CDR3 sequence is CASSLDVFRNEQFF. The CDR3 DNA reads TGTGCCAGCAGCTTAGACGTATTCCGCAATGAGCAGTTCTTC.

The rearrangement uses TRBV28 and TRBJ1-5; D might be TRBD1 (5 bases). Germline assignment: CDR1 MDHEN and CDR2 SYDVKM. Trimming took 7 bases from V and 7 from J, leaving 11 bases between them. CDR3 size: 12 residues. CDR3 protein: CASKGPGQPQHF. CDR3 in DNA: TGTGCCAGCAAGGGGCCGGGGCAGCCCCAGCATTTT.

This chain joins TRBV11-3 and TRBJ2-1; no definite D call. Per the germline V gene, CDR1 is SGHNT and CDR2 is YENEEA. The germline V and J ends were trimmed by 0 bases and 4 bases, with 10 bases remaining between them. This CDR3 has 15 residues. The CDR3 DNA reads TGTGCCAGCAGCTTAGACGGCGGTAGGTACAATGAGCAGTTCTTC. Its protein is CASSLDGGRYNEQFF.

This chain links TRBV6-5 with TRBJ2-7, with 11 bases that match TRBD1. The CDR3 spans 13 residues. The V and J ends lost 4 bases and 6 bases, in that order; junction bases with no gene match: 2. In germline, CDR1 is MNHEY, CDR2 SVGAGI. The CDR3 here is CASSFGTGGEQYF. The CDR3 DNA is TGTGCCAGCAGTTTTGGGACAGGGGGCGAGCAGTACTTC.

This clone was found once. The chain employs TRBV28 and TRBJ2-1, with D uncertain. Trimming cost V 6 bases and J 4 bases, with 4 bases left between them. The CDR3 extends over 11 amino acids. Germline V lookup: CDR1 MDHEN, CDR2 SYDVKM. CDR3 protein: CASSRYNEQFF. The CDR3 nucleotides read TGTGCCAGCAGCCGTTACAATGAGCAGTTCTTC.

The J gene is TRBJ2-5, the V gene TRBV19; tentatively, D is TRBD1 (6 bases). V was shortened by 6 bases and J by 2 bases, with 13 bases between the two germline ends. The CDR3 is 14 residues long. In germline, CDR1 is LNHDA, CDR2 SQIVND (reference sequence). In nucleotides, the CDR3 is TGTGCCAGTAGCAGGATGGGGGCGCAAGAGACCCAGTACTTC. This sequence encodes CASSRMGAQETQYF.